Following are 11 T cell receptor beta chains from one sample sequenced in a study of T cell responses to AZD1222 COVID-19 vaccine. The data were produced by immunoSEQ multiplex PCR, yet TCRdb's version contains in-frame clones alone and is incomplete. Of some 130,000 clones in the sample, 91% were seen once. The material sequenced was peripheral blood, taken on day 0 of AZD1222 vaccination. All receptors derive from an adult in good health.

This chain uses TRBV3-1 (or the pseudogene TRBV3-2) with TRBJ2-6; tentative D call: TRBD2 (5 bases). This CDR3 contains 16 residues. V lost 1 base, J lost 4 bases, and 11 bases lay in between. Germline V lookup: CDR1 LGHDT, CDR2 YNNKEL (reference sequence). The CDR3 region has the DNA TGTGCCAGCAGCCAAGCCGGGGTCGGCGGGGCCAACGTCCTGACTTTC. Translated, it gives CASSQAGVGGANVLTF.

The V and J genes are TRBV5-4 and TRBJ2-2, with 9 bases fitting TRBD1. J gave up 5 bases and V 8 bases, and 4 bases lay outside the gene matches. Germline-derived CDR1 and CDR2 are SGHNT and YYREEE (reference sequence). The CDR3 covers 13 residues. The CDR3 region has the DNA TGTGCCAGAAACAGGGGGCGAACCGGGGAGCTGTTTTTT. Protein: CARNRGRTGELFF.

The chain recombines TRBV7-9 with TRBJ1-3, with D hard to call. CDR1 is SEHNR and CDR2 is FQNEAQ in the germline V gene (reference sequence). Trimming pared 4 bases from V and 5 bases from J, leaving 6 bases between. The length of the CDR3 is 12 residues. Written as DNA, the CDR3 is TGTGCCAGCAGCTCCCCAAGAAACACCATATATTTT. This sequence encodes CASSSPRNTIYF.

The V and J genes are TRBV5-5 and TRBJ2-7, with D possibly TRBD1 on 7 matching bases. CDR1 and CDR2 (germline): SGHKS, YYEKEE (reference sequence). The V end was cut by 3 bases, the J end by 2 bases, with 18 bases between. The CDR3 contains 16 residues. CDR3 sequence reads: CASSSEGQHTTYEQYF. CDR3 DNA sequence: TGTGCCAGCAGCTCGGAGGGACAGCATACCACCTACGAGCAGTACTTC.

The CDR3 bases are TGCGCCAGCGGGACAGGCGGAAACACCATATATTTT. Encoded protein: CASGTGGNTIYF. V gene TRBV10-1 combines with J gene TRBJ1-3, with 8 bases aligning to TRBD1. The CDR3 length is 12 residues. Germline values: CDR1 WNHNN, CDR2 SYGVQD (reference sequence). J gave up 4 bases and V 8 bases, and 1 base lay outside the gene matches.

The V call is TRBV7-2, the J call TRBJ2-5; D unresolved. Germline CDR1 and CDR2: SGHTA and FQGNSA. Deletions cut 2 bases from V and 5 bases from J, with 15 bases between. This CDR3 is 15 amino acids long. CDR3 loop: CASSLRTMVEETQYF. The CDR3 nucleotides are TGTGCCAGCAGCTTAAGAACGATGGTAGAGGAGACCCAGTACTTC.

The V call is TRBV2, the J call TRBJ1-5, with D perhaps TRBD1 (5 bases). Trimming removed 7 bases at V and 3 bases at J, with 10 bases between. The CDR3 runs 13 residues. Germline lookup yields CDR1 SNHLY and CDR2 FYNNEI. The CDR3 region is CASMGQNNQPQHF. The DNA of the CDR3 is TGTGCCAGCATGGGGCAGAACAATCAGCCCCAGCATTTT.

The chain links TRBV27 to TRBJ1-1; weak D call: TRBD1 (6 bases). Germline assignment: CDR1 MNHEY and CDR2 SMNVEV (reference sequence). The V end lost 5 bases, the J end lost 1 base, and 8 bases lay between the germline ends. The CDR3 has 13 amino acids. The CDR3 sequence: CASSPRGNTEAFF. CDR3 in DNA: TGTGCCAGCAGTCCCAGGGGGAACACTGAAGCTTTCTTT.

The CDR3 sequence is CASSATRSGNSPLHF. The CDR3 nucleotides are TGTGCCAGCAGCGCGACCCGGAGCGGCAATTCACCCCTCCACTTT. The chain links TRBV9 to TRBJ1-6; no firm D call. Germline V gives CDR1 SGDLS, CDR2 YYNGEE. This CDR3 spans 15 amino acids. The V end lost 3 bases, the J end lost 7 bases, and 14 bases lay between the germline ends.

This clone was observed a single time. This sequence joins TRBV29-1 and TRBJ1-2, with D tentatively TRBD1 (5 bases). CDR3 length equals 12 residues. Germline values: CDR1 SQVTM, CDR2 ANQGSEA. V dropped 0 bases and J dropped 6 bases, with 8 bases sitting between them. The DNA for the CDR3 is TGCAGCGTTGAAGATCAGGGTGATGGCTACACCTTC. Its protein product is CSVEDQGDGYTF.

This clone showed up just a few times. The chain employs TRBV5-4 and TRBJ2-7, with D possibly being TRBD2 (6 bases). This CDR3 has 15 amino acids. CDR1 SGHNT and CDR2 YYREEE come from the germline V gene (reference sequence). With 5 bases removed from V and 2 bases from J, the gap between germline ends came to 17 bases. CDR3 amino acids: CASSLPGTPTYEQYF. Here the CDR3 DNA reads TGTGCCAGCAGTTTACCCGGGACTCCCACCTACGAGCAGTACTTC.